The present entry profiles one T cell receptor (beta chain) with its context. Its antigen is as yet unknown. The V end lost 0 bases, the J end lost 6 bases, and 13 bases lay between the germline ends. CDR1 SGHDN and CDR2 FVKESK come from the germline V gene. The CDR3 totals 15 residues. The primer mix had 60 Vbeta and 13 Jbeta primers. Repertoires were generated with immunoSEQ multiplex PCR, while TCRdb's copy carries only in-frame clones and drops some. This table has over 100,000 clones, approximately 10% appearing once. This entry is derived from a study of cytomegalovirus exposure and HLA in healthy donors. The study's findings and limits: Associated with cytomegalovirus, according to the listing, were 150 to 200 TCR beta chains.

This TCR was sampled from a woman between 40 and 50 years old in good health and CMV-seropositive. The chain joins TRBV14 to TRBJ2-3; D remains unclear. The sequenced sample consisted of PBMCs. The CDR3: CASSQDLNSWDTQYF. CDR3 DNA sequence: TGTGCCAGCAGCCAAGATCTGAACAGTTGGGATACGCAGTATTTT.